Below, 15 T cell receptor beta chains from the same sample are listed, as sequenced in a study of spatial heterogeneity in lung cancer. Regarding time point: sample taken at primary tumor resection. One entry per CDR3 protein results from TCRdb running MiXCR on the 5' RACE reads. The sample has thousands of distinct CDR3 sequences; roughly a sixth are singletons. The sequencing here drew on normal lung tissue next to the tumor, taken at surgery. The receptor set was obtained from a male donor with early-stage non-small cell lung cancer.

This rearrangement joins TRBV30 to TRBJ1-2, with D possibly TRBD1 on 6 matching bases. V lost 5 bases, J lost 7 bases, and 20 bases lay in between. This CDR3 has 14 amino acids. Per the germline V gene, CDR1 is GTSNPN and CDR2 is SVGIG (reference sequence). Here the CDR3 reads CAWDPGVGARGYTF. The CDR3, as DNA: TGTGCCTGGGACCCAGGAGTGGGGGCGCGTGGCTACACCTTC.

In its sample, this clonotype was seen once. V usage is TRBV28 and J usage is TRBJ2-7; possible D gene TRBD1, 5 bases. This CDR3 contains 14 residues. CDR1 and CDR2 from the germline V gene are MDHEN and SYDVKM. The V and J ends lost 5 bases and 2 bases respectively, with 13 bases between them. CDR3 protein: CASSGAGGPYEQYF. Written as DNA, the CDR3 is TGTGCCAGCAGTGGGGCAGGCGGTCCCTACGAGCAGTACTTC.

This clonotype was counted many times. The chain recombines TRBV28 with TRBJ2-7; D could derive from TRBD1 or TRBD2 (5 bases each). V lost 4 bases and J lost 2, with 9 bases in between. CDR1 MDHEN and CDR2 SYDVKM come from the germline V gene. The CDR3 is 13 residues long. CDR3 coding DNA: TGTGCCAGCAGTTCGGGGCAGACCTACGAGCAGTACTTC. It codes for CASSSGQTYEQYF.

This chain uses TRBV6-6 with TRBJ1-5; 7 bases align to TRBD1. Trimming took 7 bases from V and 6 from J; bases not matched to a gene: 3. Germline V gene lookup returns CDR1 MNHNY and CDR2 SVGAGI (reference sequence). The CDR3 is 12 residues long. CDR3 residues: CASTTGRQPQHF. DNA of the CDR3: TGTGCCAGCACGACAGGGCGTCAGCCCCAGCATTTT.

This clonotype is judged medium-sized (0.01 to 0.1%). The genes are TRBV7-9 and TRBJ1-6; 7 nucleotides align to TRBD1. The CDR3 covers 15 residues. Per germline, CDR1 SEHNR and CDR2 FQNEAQ (reference sequence). The V and J ends lost 9 bases and 0 bases, in that order; junction bases with no gene match: 5. The CDR3 region is CASGQDSSYNSPLHF. The CDR3 bases are TGTGCCAGTGGACAGGATAGCTCCTATAATTCACCCCTCCACTTT.

In this sample, this clonotype turned up many times. V and J are TRBV5-1 and TRBJ2-3; no reliable D call. The CDR3 has 13 amino acids. Germline CDR1 and CDR2: SGHRS and YFSETQ. V shed 4 bases and J shed 2 bases, with 8 bases lying between them. The CDR3 region is CASSTPFTDTQYF. CDR3 nucleotide sequence: TGCGCCAGCAGCACTCCCTTCACAGATACGCAGTATTTT.

This rearrangement joins TRBV6-2 or TRBV6-3 to TRBJ1-5; TRBD1 agrees at 8 bases. The ends lost 10 bases at V and 2 bases at J; junction bases unmatched: 4. The CDR3 runs 13 residues. CDR1 MNHEY and CDR2 SVGEGT come from the germline V gene. The CDR3 protein is CATQGAGNQPQHF. The CDR3 DNA follows: TGTGCCACTCAGGGGGCGGGCAATCAGCCCCAGCATTTT.

This clonotype counts as medium-sized (0.01 to 0.1%). This chain connects TRBV19 to TRBJ2-3; D remains ambiguous. CDR3 length: 13 amino acids. Per the germline V gene, CDR1 is LNHDA and CDR2 is SQIVND (reference sequence). V dropped 3 bases and J dropped 8 bases, with 12 bases sitting between them. The CDR3, as DNA: TGTGCCAGTAGTATCTTCTCGGTCGGTACGCAGTATTTT. Its protein is CASSIFSVGTQYF.

This clonotype was observed a handful of times. The chain links TRBV7-2 to TRBJ1-2, with 7 bases lining up with TRBD1. Germline V CDR1 and CDR2: SGHTA, FQGNSA. CDR3 size: 15 residues. V trimming: 5 bases; J trimming: 4 bases; junction bases outside the gene matches: 10. CDR3 protein: CASSPRQGRGYGYTF. CDR3 sequence (DNA): TGTGCCAGCAGCCCGAGACAGGGCAGGGGCTATGGCTACACCTTC.

The chain is built from TRBV12-3 or TRBV12-4 and TRBJ1-2; D possibly corresponds to TRBD1 (6 bases). The CDR3 is 14 amino acids. V was pared by 5 bases and J by 5 bases, with 15 bases between. CDR3 sequence reads: CASSGGYLRYGYTF. As DNA, the CDR3 is TGTGCCAGCAGTGGGGGCTATTTGCGATATGGCTACACCTTC.

This clonotype has just a few counts. J is TRBJ1-1 and V is TRBV5-6; no clear D gene. The CDR3 length is 15 residues. The germline V gene has CDR1 SGHDT and CDR2 YYEEEE. V was cut by 1 base and J by 0 bases, with 10 bases left in between. This CDR3 reads CASSLRRPMNTEAFF. The CDR3 nucleotides are TGTGCCAGCAGCTTGAGGCGACCCATGAACACTGAAGCTTTCTTT.

This clonotype was seen repeatedly, ten times or more. J is TRBJ2-1 and V is TRBV13, with D perhaps given as TRBD1 or TRBD2 (5 bases each). There are 15 residues in the CDR3. Trimming cost V 5 bases and J 2 bases, with 13 bases left between them. Germline loops: CDR1 PRHDT, CDR2 FYEKMQ (reference sequence). CDR3 amino acids: CASSPGRQTYNEQFF. DNA for the CDR3: TGTGCCAGCAGCCCGGGACGCCAAACCTACAATGAGCAGTTCTTC. Combining the CDR3 with reference TRBV13 and TRBJ2-1 gives the whole variable domain AAGVIQSPRHLIKEKRETATLKCYPIPRHDTVYWYQQGPGQDPQFLISFYEKMQSDKGSIPDRFSAQQFSDYHSELNMSSLELGDSALYFCASSPGRQTYNEQFFGPGTRLTVL.

The chain links TRBV11-3 to TRBJ2-5; D remains ambiguous. The CDR3 covers 13 residues. Germline V gives CDR1 SGHNT, CDR2 YENEEA. V was shortened by 1 base and J by 8 bases, with 11 bases between the two germline ends. CDR3 loop: CASSLGPRLTQYF. The CDR3 bases are TGTGCCAGCAGCTTAGGACCCAGACTTACCCAGTACTTC.

There are a few counts of this clonotype. The CDR3 loop is CASSYQGSYEQYF. CDR3 bases: TGTGCCAGCAGTTATCAAGGCAGTTACGAGCAGTACTTC. The chain is built from TRBV6-5 and TRBJ2-7; D not certain. Per the germline V gene, CDR1 is MNHEY and CDR2 is SVGAGI. This CDR3 contains 13 residues. Between the trimmed V and J ends, which lost 3 bases and 4 bases, there was a span of 10 bases.

The J gene is TRBJ2-6, the V gene TRBV9; D not resolved. The CDR3 sequence is 14 residues long. Trimming shortened V by 7 bases and J by 0 bases, and 8 bases separated the two germline ends. The germline CDR1 and CDR2 sequences are SGDLS and YYNGEE. CDR3 DNA: TGTGCCAGCTCGAAAATCTCTGGGGCCAACGTCCTGACTTTC. Residues: CASSKISGANVLTF.